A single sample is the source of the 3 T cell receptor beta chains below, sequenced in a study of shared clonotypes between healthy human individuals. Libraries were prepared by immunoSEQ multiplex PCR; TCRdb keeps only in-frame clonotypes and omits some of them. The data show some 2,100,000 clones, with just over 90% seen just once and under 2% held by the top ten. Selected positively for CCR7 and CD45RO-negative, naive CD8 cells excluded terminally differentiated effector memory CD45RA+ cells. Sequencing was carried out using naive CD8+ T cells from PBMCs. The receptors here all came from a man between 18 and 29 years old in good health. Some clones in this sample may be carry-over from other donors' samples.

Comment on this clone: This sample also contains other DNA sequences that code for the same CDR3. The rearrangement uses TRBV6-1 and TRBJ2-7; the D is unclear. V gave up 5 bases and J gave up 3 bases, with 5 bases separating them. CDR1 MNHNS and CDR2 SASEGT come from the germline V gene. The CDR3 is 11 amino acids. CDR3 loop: CASSYNYEQYF. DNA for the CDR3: TGTGCCAGCAGTTATAACTACGAGCAGTACTTC.

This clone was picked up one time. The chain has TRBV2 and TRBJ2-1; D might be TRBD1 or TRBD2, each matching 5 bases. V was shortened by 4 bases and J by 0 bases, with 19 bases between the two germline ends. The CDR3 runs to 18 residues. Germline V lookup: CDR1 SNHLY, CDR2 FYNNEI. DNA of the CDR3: TGTGCCAGCAGTGCACTCCTCGGGACGGAGAGCTCCTACAATGAGCAGTTCTTC. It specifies CASSALLGTESSYNEQFF.

The CDR3 sequence: CASSLTSNEQFF. DNA of the CDR3: TGTGCCAGCAGCCTCACTTCCAATGAGCAGTTCTTC. The chain has TRBV28 and TRBJ2-1; no definite D call. Trimming removed 6 bases at V and 6 bases at J, with 9 bases between. CDR1 is MDHEN and CDR2 is SYDVKM in the germline V gene. The CDR3 contains 12 residues. Full variable domain (remainder filled in from reference TRBV28 and TRBJ2-1): DVKVTQSSRYLVKRTGEKVFLECVQDMDHENMFWYRQDPGLGLRLIYFSYDVKMKEKGDIPEGYSVSREKKERFSLILESASTNQTSMYLCASSLTSNEQFFGPGTRLTVL.